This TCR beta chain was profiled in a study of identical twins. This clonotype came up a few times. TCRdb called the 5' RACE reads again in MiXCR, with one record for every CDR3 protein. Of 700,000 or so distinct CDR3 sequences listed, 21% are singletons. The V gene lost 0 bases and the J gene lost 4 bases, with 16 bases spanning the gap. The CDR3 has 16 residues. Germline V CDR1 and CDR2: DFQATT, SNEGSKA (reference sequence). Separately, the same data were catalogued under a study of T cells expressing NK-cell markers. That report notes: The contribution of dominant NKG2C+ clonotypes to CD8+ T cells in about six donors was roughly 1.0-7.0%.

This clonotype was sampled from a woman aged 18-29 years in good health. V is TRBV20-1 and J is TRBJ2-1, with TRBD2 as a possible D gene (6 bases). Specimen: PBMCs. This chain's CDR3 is CSARDTEGKSYNEQFF. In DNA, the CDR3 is TGCAGTGCTAGAGATACGGAGGGGAAGTCATACAATGAGCAGTTCTTC.